This TCR beta chain is from a study of Ad26.COV2.S vaccination and SARS-CoV-2 variants. Sample treatment: approximately 18 received Ad26.COV2.S at low or high dose, single or two shots; 5 received placebo; per-sample allocation not given. Specimens were obtained on day 63 following the first vaccine or placebo injection. At a Boston site, the person donating was an adult of 18-55 years. The vaccine antigen was prefusion-stabilized Wuhan SARS-CoV-2 spike. V was shortened by 8 bases and J by 2 bases, with 7 bases between the two germline ends. CDR3 length: 11 residues. Germline CDR1 reads LNHDA; CDR2 reads SQIVND (reference sequence). TCRdb's table, derived via immunoSEQ multiplex PCR, lists solely in-frame clones and lacks some. The data contain some 340,000 clones, around four fifths of them seen just once; the ten biggest clones take up 2% to 2.5%.

The receptor's source is a person aged 18-65 years who received the Ad26.COV2.S COVID-19 vaccine or a placebo. Sequencing used peripheral blood, obtained in a trial of Ad26.COV2.S vaccine versus placebo. The rearrangement uses TRBV19 and TRBJ2-7; D remains unclear. CDR3 region: CASGRTYEQYF. In DNA, the CDR3 is TGTGCCAGTGGAAGGACCTACGAGCAGTACTTC.